This T cell receptor (beta chain) stems from a study of T-cell memory formation after mild COVID-19. Overall study context: Clusters were largely donor specific.

Employing constant-segment primers, 5'RACE generated TCR alpha and TCR beta cDNA libraries bearing sample barcodes and UMIs. In TCRdb, the 5' RACE reads were re-called with MiXCR into one record per CDR3 protein. Of roughly 260,000 distinct CDR3 sequences detected, about 16% appear once; the ten largest clones hold 3.5% to 4%. From germline, CDR1 is WNHNN and CDR2 SYGVQD (reference sequence). V lost 4 bases and J lost 5, with 17 bases in between. This CDR3 is 16 amino acids long. This clonotype has just a few counts. Its target is unknown. Notes on the study in general: Pre-infection memory contained some responding clones, which suggested that cross-reactive memory had joined. Clones that shrank (day 15 to 85) were balanced CD4/CD8, whereas later expanders leaned CD4+.

The origin of this receptor is a man younger than 35 who had mild COVID-19 (a few samples of this study predate the infection). Cell type and time point are not known. Sequences were obtained from PBMCs or a T cell subset sorted from them (not recorded which). The chain uses TRBV10-1 and TRBJ1-4; D possibly corresponds to TRBD1 (6 bases). The CDR3 region is CASSAGQSSRNEKLFF. In nucleotides, the CDR3 is TGCGCCAGCAGTGCTGGACAGTCATCGAGAAATGAAAAACTGTTTTTT.